This TCR beta chain was identified during a study of Ad26.COV2.S vaccination and SARS-CoV-2 variants. On the study more broadly: A participant enrolled in the COV1001 Ad26.COV2.S trial arm provided the sample.

The assay was immunoSEQ multiplex PCR, and TCRdb's table has in-frame clones only and misses some. Altogether roughly 300,000 clones are present, 86% being singletons, with the ten largest covering about 10%. Specified treatment: over 15 received Ad26.COV2.S at low or high dose, single or two shots; about 5 received placebo; per-sample allocation not given. All samples were drawn on day 63, counting from the first vaccine or placebo injection. This clone was picked up one time. The sequence was obtained from a person between 18 and 60 years old who received the Ad26.COV2.S COVID-19 vaccine or a placebo. Sequencing used peripheral blood, obtained in a trial of Ad26.COV2.S vaccine versus placebo.

In nucleotides, the CDR3 is TGTGCCAGCAGTTACTCGGGACAGGGTCAGCCCCAGCATTTT. Encoded protein: CASSYSGQGQPQHF. This sequence joins TRBV6-5 and TRBJ1-5; the match to TRBD1 covers 9 bases. This CDR3 has 14 amino acids. Germline CDR1 and CDR2: MNHEY and SVGAGI. The V and J ends lost 0 bases and 6 bases, in that order; junction bases with no gene match: 0.